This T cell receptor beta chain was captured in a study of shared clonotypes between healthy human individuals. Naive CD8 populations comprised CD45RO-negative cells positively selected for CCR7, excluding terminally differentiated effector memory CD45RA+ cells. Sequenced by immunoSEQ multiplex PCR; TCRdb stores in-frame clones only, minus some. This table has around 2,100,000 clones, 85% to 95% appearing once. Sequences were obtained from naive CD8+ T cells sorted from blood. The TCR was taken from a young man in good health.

CDR3 sequence reads: CATSDRISYEQYF. Written as DNA, the CDR3 is TGTGCCACCTCGGACAGAATCTCCTACGAGCAGTACTTC. V gene TRBV2 combines with J gene TRBJ2-7; D is perhaps TRBD1 (6 bases). V dropped 10 bases and J dropped 0 bases, with 13 bases sitting between them. This CDR3 region has 13 residues. The germline gives CDR1 SNHLY, CDR2 FYNNEI.